These T cell receptor beta chains were read from a single sample in a study of beta chain features in type 1 diabetes. Sequenced by immunoSEQ multiplex PCR; TCRdb stores in-frame clones only, minus some. The data hold 15,000 to 19,000 clones, with more than 65% observed a single time. What was sequenced was Tregs from blood. All receptors derive from a man aged 30-40 years with type 1 diabetes. CDR3s include the opening cysteine and the closing phenylalanine or tryptophan. Each record gives: V gene, J gene, clone size, D gene, CDR3 DNA, CDR3 protein. The D gene is left open where the match is weak. Size tells how often a clone was seen (once, few, many) or the class of an expanded clone, and some rows leave it out.

>TRBV11-2|TRBJ1-3|NA|NA
TGTGCCAGCAGTCGCACAGCAGCTGGAAACACCATATATTTT
CASSRTAAGNTIYF
>TRBV7-2|TRBJ2-5|NA|TRBD2
TGTGCCAGCAGCTTAGCACCTCCGGGACTAGGTCGGCAAGAGACCCAGTACTTC
CASSLAPPGLGRQETQYF
>TRBV7-6|TRBJ1-6|NA|TRBD1
TGTGCCAGCAGCACCGGACAGGGGAGAATGAATTCACCCCTCCACTTT
CASSTGQGRMNSPLHF
>TRBV5-8|TRBJ2-1|NA|NA
TGTGCCAGCAGCCGAGGGACTCGCTACAATGAGCAGTTCTTC
CASSRGTRYNEQFF
>TRBV7-6|TRBJ1-4|NA|TRBD1
TGTGTCAGCAGCTTGCAGGGGGACACAACTAATGAAAAACTGTTTTTT
CVSSLQGDTTNEKLFF
>TRBV11-3|TRBJ2-2|NA|TRBD1
TGTGCCAGCAAACGGGACAGGGTAGGCACCGGGGAGCTGTTTTTT
CASKRDRVGTGELFF
>TRBV12-5|TRBJ2-7|NA|TRBD1
TGTGCTAGTGCCCTGGGACAGGGGGTAGGGGAGCAGTACTTC
CASALGQGVGEQYF
>TRBV10-3|TRBJ1-3|NA|NA
TGTGCCATCAACCGTGACAGGTTAAGCTCTGGAAACACCATATATTTT
CAINRDRLSSGNTIYF
>TRBV30|TRBJ1-1|NA|NA
TGTGCCTGGAGAGAGGGCAGTATGAACACTGAAGCTTTCTTT
CAWREGSMNTEAFF
>TRBV5-5|TRBJ2-3|NA|TRBD2
TGTGCCAGCAGCTTGGGTCTAGCGGTCCCCGATACGCAGTATTTT
CASSLGLAVPDTQYF
>TRBV18|TRBJ1-1|NA|NA
TGTGCCAGCTCACCGGTAGCGAACACTGAAGCTTTCTTT
CASSPVANTEAFF
>TRBV11-2|TRBJ1-2|NA|TRBD1
TGTGCCTCGGGGGGACAGGGCGGCTATGGCTACACCTTC
CASGGQGGYGYTF
>TRBV6-1|TRBJ2-6|NA|NA
TGTGCCAGCAGTGGCGTACCTTCTGGGGCCAACGTCCTGACTTTC
CASSGVPSGANVLTF
>TRBV10-3|TRBJ2-1|NA|TRBD2
TGTGCCATCAGGGATAGCGGGAGTACCGGGGGGCAGTTCTTC
CAIRDSGSTGGQFF
>TRBV7-8|TRBJ2-2|NA|TRBD2
TGTGCCAGCAGCTTAGGAAGCGGGGGGGCCCCCACCGGGGAGCTGTTTTTT
CASSLGSGGAPTGELFF
>TRBV9|TRBJ2-7|NA|TRBD1
TGTGCCAGCAGCGAGGGGACAGGCCTTTGGTACGAGCAGTACTTC
CASSEGTGLWYEQYF
>TRBV15|TRBJ2-1|NA|TRBD2
TGTGCCACCAGCAGAGAACTGGCCGCTAGCGGGGGGGCCATGAATGAGCAGTTCTTC
CATSRELAASGGAMNEQFF
>TRBV11-3|TRBJ2-5|NA|NA
TGTGCCAGCAGCTTAAGGGAGCGGACCCAGTACTTC
CASSLRERTQYF
>TRBV10-2|TRBJ2-7|NA|TRBD2
TGCGCCAGCAGTGAGCCGGGGGCGGGGGGGGACGAGCAGTACTTC
CASSEPGAGGDEQYF
>TRBV6-1|TRBJ1-1|NA|NA
TGTGCCAGCAGTGAAGTGTACTGGGGAGGGACTGAAGCTTTCTTT
CASSEVYWGGTEAFF
>TRBV6-1|TRBJ2-7|NA|NA
TGTGCCAGCCCCACAGGGTCCGAGCAGTACTTC
CASPTGSEQYF
>TRBV19|TRBJ1-6|few|NA
TGTGCCAGTACCGACGGGGAGTATAATTCACCCCTCCACTTT
CASTDGEYNSPLHF
>TRBV19|TRBJ2-2|NA|NA
TGTGCCAGCCGATACAGGAGGGGTGCTTACACCGGGGAGCTGTTTTTT
CASRYRRGAYTGELFF
>TRBV27|TRBJ2-7|few|TRBD1
TGTGCCAGCAGGCTACAGGGGGCTGGGGAGCAGTACTTC
CASRLQGAGEQYF
>TRBV27|TRBJ2-3|NA|NA
TGTGCCAGCAGTTTCGGCAGGGAGGCAGATACGCAGTATTTT
CASSFGREADTQYF
>TRBV5-1|TRBJ1-5|NA|NA
TGCGCCAGCAGCTTGGCCGGGGGGCAGCAGCCCCAGCATTTT
CASSLAGGQQPQHF
>TRBV5-1|TRBJ2-3|once|NA
TGCGCCAGCAGCCTGGACCGGGATACGCAGTATTTT
CASSLDRDTQYF
>TRBV19|TRBJ2-2|few|NA
TGTGCCAGTAGTATCCCTGTGGGCGCCGGGGAGCTGTTTTTT
CASSIPVGAGELFF
>TRBV5-1|TRBJ1-4|NA|TRBD1
TGCGCCAGCAGCACTGATGACAGGGGGTATGAAAAACTGTTTTTT
CASSTDDRGYEKLFF
>TRBV11-2|TRBJ1-6|few|TRBD1
TGTGCCAGCAGCCCAAGACAGGGAGGCGATTCACCCCTCCACTTT
CASSPRQGGDSPLHF
>TRBV7-9|TRBJ1-4|NA|TRBD1
TGTGCCAGCAGCTTGTTGGGACAGGGGGCTAATGAAAAACTGTTTTTT
CASSLLGQGANEKLFF
>TRBV11-2|TRBJ2-1|few|TRBD2
TGTGCCAGCAGCTTAGGGGGGACGCTAGCGGGGGCAAATGAGCAGTTCTTC
CASSLGGTLAGANEQFF
>TRBV19|TRBJ1-4|few|TRBD1
TGTGCCAGTAAGGAGACAGGGTCTGGTGAAAAACTGTTTTTT
CASKETGSGEKLFF
>TRBV12-5|TRBJ2-3|NA|TRBD1
TGTGCTAGTGGTTACGGGACAGGGGGCACAGATACGCAGTATTTT
CASGYGTGGTDTQYF
>TRBV7-2|TRBJ2-5|NA|TRBD2
TGTGCCAGCAGCTTATTCCGGGAGGGCCTGGGGTACCAAGAGACCCAGTACTTC
CASSLFREGLGYQETQYF
>TRBV6-1|TRBJ2-7|NA|NA
TGTGCCAGCAGTGAATTTGAGGGTTACGAGCAGTACTTC
CASSEFEGYEQYF
>TRBV5-1|TRBJ2-1|NA|NA
TGCGCCAGCAGCTTGGGGGGTAGGGGCGATGAGCAGTTCTTC
CASSLGGRGDEQFF
>TRBV28|TRBJ2-3|few|TRBD2
TGTGCCAGCAGTCGGCGGGGGAGCGGCACAGATACGCAGTATTTT
CASSRRGSGTDTQYF
>TRBV12-5|TRBJ1-5|NA|NA
TGTGCTAGTGGTCCCGGACTGGAACAGCCCCAGCATTTT
CASGPGLEQPQHF